The rows below give T cell receptor beta chains drawn from one sample of a study of early T cells in non-severe SARS-CoV-2 infection. TCRdb reprocessed the 5' RACE reads via MiXCR and lists one record per CDR3 protein. The sample lists about 110,000 distinct CDR3 sequences; roughly an eighth were seen once. Specimen: whole blood, collected at baseline. The receptors derive from an adult who was a healthcare worker with PCR-confirmed SARS-CoV-2 infection or an uninfected control (not recorded which). Both conserved end residues are part of each CDR3. D genes are given only for firm matches. Not all rows give a size; the values are once, few, many and, for expanded clones, a class.

D gene,clone size,J gene,CDR3 length,V gene,CDR3 DNA,CDR3 protein
NA,many,TRBJ2-1,12,TRBV7-8,TGTGCCAGCAGCTTTACAGGGAACCTTCAGTTCTTC,CASSFTGNLQFF
NA,few,TRBJ2-1,16,TRBV6-2/TRBV6-3,TGTGCCAGCAGTAACAACCCATTGCAAGTCTACAATGAGCAGTTCTTC,CASSNNPLQVYNEQFF
TRBD2,NA,TRBJ2-3,16,TRBV20-1,TGCAGTGCTAGCCGACTAGCGGGGGGTTTAAGCGATACGCAGTATTTT,CSASRLAGGLSDTQYF
NA,many,TRBJ2-3,16,TRBV7-6,TGTGCCAGCAGCTTAGAGGGGTATGGGGGCACAGATACGCAGTATTTT,CASSLEGYGGTDTQYF
TRBD2,NA,TRBJ2-3,18,TRBV4-1,TGCGCCAGCAGCCCGAGGAATACGGGGGGTCCTAGCACAGATACGCAGTATTTT,CASSPRNTGGPSTDTQYF
TRBD2,NA,TRBJ2-3,18,TRBV12-3/TRBV12-4,TGTGCCAGCAGACTCGGGACTAGCGGGGGCCCAGACACAGATACGCAGTATTTT,CASRLGTSGGPDTDTQYF
NA,many,TRBJ2-1,14,TRBV20-1,TGCAGTGCTAGAGAAGGTAACACCTACAATGAGCAGTTCTTC,CSAREGNTYNEQFF
NA,NA,TRBJ2-3,14,TRBV3-1,TGTGCCAGCAGCCAAGATCTTAGGGCTGCTCTGGTGGGTTTT,CASSQDLRAALVGF
TRBD1,NA,TRBJ2-1,16,TRBV4-1,TGCGCCAGCAGCCAAGGTAGGGACAGGGCCTACAATGAGCAGTTCTTC,CASSQGRDRAYNEQFF
TRBD2,NA,TRBJ2-1,12,TRBV6-2/TRBV6-3,TGTGCCAGCAGTAACCAAGCGGGGCTGGAGTTCTTC,CASSNQAGLEFF
NA,few,TRBJ1-1,13,TRBV6-4,TGTGCCAGCAGTGTCGGGACAAACACTGAAGCTTTCTTT,CASSVGTNTEAFF
TRBD1,NA,TRBJ2-2,16,TRBV7-3,TGTGCCAGCAGCTTAACGGGGACAGGGCTGACCGGGGAGCTGTTTTTT,CASSLTGTGLTGELFF
NA,many,TRBJ1-2,16,TRBV18,TGTGCCAGCTCGCTAACCGGGACACTTGGAGGATATGGCTACACCTTC,CASSLTGTLGGYGYTF
TRBD2,NA,TRBJ2-7,16,TRBV7-6,TGTGCCAGCAGCTTAGTGGCTAGCGGGGGGGCTGGAGAGCAGTACTTC,CASSLVASGGAGEQYF